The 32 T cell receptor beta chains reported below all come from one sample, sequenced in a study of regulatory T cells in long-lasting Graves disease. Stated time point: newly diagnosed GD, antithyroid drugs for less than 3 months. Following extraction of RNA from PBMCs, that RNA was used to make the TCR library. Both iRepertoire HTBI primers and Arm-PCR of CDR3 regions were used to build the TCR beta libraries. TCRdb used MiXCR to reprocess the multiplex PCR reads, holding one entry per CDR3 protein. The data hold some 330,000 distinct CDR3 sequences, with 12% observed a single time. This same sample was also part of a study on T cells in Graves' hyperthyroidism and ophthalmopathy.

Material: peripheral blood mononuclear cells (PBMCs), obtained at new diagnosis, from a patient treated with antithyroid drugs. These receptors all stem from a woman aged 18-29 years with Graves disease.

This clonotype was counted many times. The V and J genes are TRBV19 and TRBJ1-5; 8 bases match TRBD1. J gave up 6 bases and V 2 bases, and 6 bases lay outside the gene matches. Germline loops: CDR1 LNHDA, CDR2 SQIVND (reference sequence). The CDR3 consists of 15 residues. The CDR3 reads CASSILAGGTQPQHF. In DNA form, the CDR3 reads TGTGCCAGTAGTATACTGGCAGGGGGCACTCAGCCCCAGCATTTT.

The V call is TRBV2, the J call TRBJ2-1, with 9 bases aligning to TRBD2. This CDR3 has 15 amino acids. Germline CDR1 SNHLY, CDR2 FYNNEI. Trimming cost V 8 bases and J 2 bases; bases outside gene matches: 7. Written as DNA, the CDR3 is TGTGCCAGCGGGGGACTAGCCAACCCCTACAATGAGCAGTTCTTC. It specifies CASGGLANPYNEQFF. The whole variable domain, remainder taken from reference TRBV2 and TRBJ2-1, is EPEVTQTPSHQVTQMGQEVILRCVPISNHLYFYWYRQILGQKVEFLVSFYNNEISEKSEIFDDQFSVERPDGSNFTLKIRSTKLEDSAMYFCASGGLANPYNEQFFGPGTRLTVL.

CDR3 nucleotides: TGTGCCAGCAGACAGGGGGCCTGGGGCTACACCTTC. Translating it yields CASRQGAWGYTF. The genes are TRBV2 and TRBJ1-2, with 9 bases fitting TRBD1. Looked up from germline, CDR1 is SNHLY and CDR2 is FYNNEI. The CDR3 spans 12 residues. The V segment lost 6 bases and the J segment 8 bases; nucleotides outside the gene matches: 4. Full variable domain (outside the CDR3, taken from reference TRBV2 and TRBJ1-2): EPEVTQTPSHQVTQMGQEVILRCVPISNHLYFYWYRQILGQKVEFLVSFYNNEISEKSEIFDDQFSVERPDGSNFTLKIRSTKLEDSAMYFCASRQGAWGYTFGSGTRLTVV.

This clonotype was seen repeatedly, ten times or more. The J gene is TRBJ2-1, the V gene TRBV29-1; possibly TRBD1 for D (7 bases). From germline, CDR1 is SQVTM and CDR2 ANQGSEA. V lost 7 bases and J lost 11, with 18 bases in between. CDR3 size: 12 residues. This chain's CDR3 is CSGEQGRWQQFF. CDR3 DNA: TGCAGCGGCGAACAGGGGAGGTGGCAGCAGTTCTTC.

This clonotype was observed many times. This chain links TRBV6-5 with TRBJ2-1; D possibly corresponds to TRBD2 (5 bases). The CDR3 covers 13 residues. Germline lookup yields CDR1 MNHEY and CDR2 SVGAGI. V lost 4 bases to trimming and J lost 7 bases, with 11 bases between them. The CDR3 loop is CASSFPSGNEQFF. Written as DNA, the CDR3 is TGTGCCAGCAGTTTCCCGTCGGGAAATGAGCAGTTCTTC.

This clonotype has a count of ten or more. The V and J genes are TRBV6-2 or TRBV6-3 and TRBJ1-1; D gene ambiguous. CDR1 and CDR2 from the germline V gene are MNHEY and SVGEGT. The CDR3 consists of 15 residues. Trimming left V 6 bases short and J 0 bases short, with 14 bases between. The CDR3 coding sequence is TGTGCCAGCAGCGATATCAGGTTTTTGAACACTGAAGCTTTCTTT. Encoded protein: CASSDIRFLNTEAFF.

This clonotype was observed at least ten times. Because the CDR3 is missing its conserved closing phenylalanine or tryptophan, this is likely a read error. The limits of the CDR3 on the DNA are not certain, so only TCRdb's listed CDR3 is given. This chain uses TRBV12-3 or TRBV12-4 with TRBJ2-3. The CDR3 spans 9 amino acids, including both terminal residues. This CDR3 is CASSLAGIA.

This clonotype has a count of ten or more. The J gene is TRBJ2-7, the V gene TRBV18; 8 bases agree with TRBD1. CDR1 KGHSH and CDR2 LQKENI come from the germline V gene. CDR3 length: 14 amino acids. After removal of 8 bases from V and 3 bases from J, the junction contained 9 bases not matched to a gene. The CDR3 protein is CASSLGGQDYEQYF. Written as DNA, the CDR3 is TGTGCCAGCAGCCTTGGGGGACAGGACTACGAGCAGTACTTC.

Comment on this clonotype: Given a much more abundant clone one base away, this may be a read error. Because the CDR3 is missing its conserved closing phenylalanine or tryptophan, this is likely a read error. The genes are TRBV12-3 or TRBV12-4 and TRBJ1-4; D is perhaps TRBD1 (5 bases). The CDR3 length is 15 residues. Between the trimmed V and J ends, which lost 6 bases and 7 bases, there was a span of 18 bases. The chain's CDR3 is CASRTRGIGGEKLFL. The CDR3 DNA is TGTGCCAGCAGGACGCGGGGGATTGGTGGTGAAAAACTGTTTCTT.

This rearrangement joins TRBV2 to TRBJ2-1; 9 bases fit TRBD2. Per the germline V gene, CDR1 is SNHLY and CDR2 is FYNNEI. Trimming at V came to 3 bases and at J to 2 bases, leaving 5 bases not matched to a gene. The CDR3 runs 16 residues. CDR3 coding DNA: TGTGCCAGCAGTGAGGGTAGCGGGGGCGCCTACAATGAGCAGTTCTTC. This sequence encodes CASSEGSGGAYNEQFF.

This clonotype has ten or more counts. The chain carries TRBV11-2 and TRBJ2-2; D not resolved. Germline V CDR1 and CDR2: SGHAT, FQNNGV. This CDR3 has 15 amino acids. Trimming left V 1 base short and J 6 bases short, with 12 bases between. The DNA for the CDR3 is TGTGCCAGCAGCTTAGCCCTCGCGATAGCCGGGGAGCTGTTTTTT. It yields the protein CASSLALAIAGELFF.

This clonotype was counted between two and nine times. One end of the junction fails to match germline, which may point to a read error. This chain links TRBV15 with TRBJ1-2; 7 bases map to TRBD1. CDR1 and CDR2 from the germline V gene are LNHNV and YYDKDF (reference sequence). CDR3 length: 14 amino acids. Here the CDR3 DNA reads TGTGCCACCAGTAGAGGGGGACAGTCCTATGGCTACACCTTC. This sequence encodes CATSRGGQSYGYTF.

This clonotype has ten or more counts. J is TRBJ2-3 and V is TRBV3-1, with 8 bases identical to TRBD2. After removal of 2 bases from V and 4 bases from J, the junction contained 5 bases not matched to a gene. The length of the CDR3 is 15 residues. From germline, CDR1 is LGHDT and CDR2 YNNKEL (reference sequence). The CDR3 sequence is CASSQLGLAPDTQYF. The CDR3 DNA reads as TGTGCCAGCAGCCAACTTGGACTAGCTCCAGATACGCAGTATTTT.

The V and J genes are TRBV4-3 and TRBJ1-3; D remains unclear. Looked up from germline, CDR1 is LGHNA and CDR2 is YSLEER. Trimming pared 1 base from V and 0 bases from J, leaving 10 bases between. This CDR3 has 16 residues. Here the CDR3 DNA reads TGCGCCAGCAGCCAAGCCCTCCAGTTCTCTGGAAACACCATATATTTT. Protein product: CASSQALQFSGNTIYF.

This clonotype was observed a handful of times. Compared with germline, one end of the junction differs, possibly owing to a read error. The CDR3 spells CVSGPGNIGLDEAFF. DNA of the CDR3: TGTGTTAGTGGCCCCGGGAATATCGGGCTGGATGAAGCTTTCTTT. The rearrangement uses TRBV12-5 and TRBJ1-1; no clear D gene. The CDR3 length is 15 residues. Looked up from germline, CDR1 is LGHNT and CDR2 is FRNRAP.

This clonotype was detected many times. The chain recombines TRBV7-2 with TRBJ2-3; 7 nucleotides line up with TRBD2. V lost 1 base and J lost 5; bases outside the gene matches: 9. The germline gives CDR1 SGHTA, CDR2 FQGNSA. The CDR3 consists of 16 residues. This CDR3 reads CASSLGGLVYGDTQYF. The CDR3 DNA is TGTGCCAGCAGCTTAGGCGGACTAGTTTACGGAGATACGCAGTATTTT.

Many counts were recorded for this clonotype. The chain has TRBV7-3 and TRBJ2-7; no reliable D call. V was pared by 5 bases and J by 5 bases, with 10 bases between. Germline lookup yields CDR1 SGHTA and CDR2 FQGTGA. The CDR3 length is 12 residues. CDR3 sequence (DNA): TGTGCCAGCAGCCCTCAAAGGCACGAGCAGTACTTC. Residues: CASSPQRHEQYF.

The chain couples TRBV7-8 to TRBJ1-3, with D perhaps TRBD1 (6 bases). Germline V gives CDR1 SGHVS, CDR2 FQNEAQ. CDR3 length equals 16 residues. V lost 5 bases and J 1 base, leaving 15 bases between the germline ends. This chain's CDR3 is CASSPHGGTSGNTIYF. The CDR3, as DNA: TGTGCCAGCAGCCCTCACGGGGGGACATCTGGAAACACCATATATTTT.

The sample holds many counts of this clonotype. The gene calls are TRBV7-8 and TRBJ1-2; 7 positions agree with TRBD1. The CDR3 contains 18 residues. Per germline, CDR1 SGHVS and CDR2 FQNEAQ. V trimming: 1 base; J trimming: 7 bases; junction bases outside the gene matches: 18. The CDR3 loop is CASSLEGQYRGREGGYTF. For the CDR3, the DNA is TGTGCCAGCAGCTTAGAGGGACAGTACAGGGGAAGAGAGGGTGGCTACACCTTC.

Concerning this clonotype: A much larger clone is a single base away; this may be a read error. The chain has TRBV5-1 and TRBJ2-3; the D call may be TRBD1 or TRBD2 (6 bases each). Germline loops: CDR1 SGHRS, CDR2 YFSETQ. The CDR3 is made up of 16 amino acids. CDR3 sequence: CASSFGGRTSTDAQYF. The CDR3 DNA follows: TGCGCCAGCAGCTTCGGGGGCCGCACTAGCACAGATGCGCAGTATTTT.

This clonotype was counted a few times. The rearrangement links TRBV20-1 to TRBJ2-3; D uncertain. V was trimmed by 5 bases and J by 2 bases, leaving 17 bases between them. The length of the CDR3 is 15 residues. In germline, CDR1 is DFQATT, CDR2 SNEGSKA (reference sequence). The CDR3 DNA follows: TGCAGTGCTGAAGTTGGCTGGTACTACACAGATACGCAGTATTTT. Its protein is CSAEVGWYYTDTQYF.

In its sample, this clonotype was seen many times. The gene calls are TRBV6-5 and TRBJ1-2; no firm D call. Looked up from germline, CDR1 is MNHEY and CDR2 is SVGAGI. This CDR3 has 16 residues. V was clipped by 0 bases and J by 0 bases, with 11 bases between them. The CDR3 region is CASSYSMGSSNYGYTF. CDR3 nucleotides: TGTGCCAGCAGTTACTCGATGGGCAGTTCTAACTATGGCTACACCTTC.

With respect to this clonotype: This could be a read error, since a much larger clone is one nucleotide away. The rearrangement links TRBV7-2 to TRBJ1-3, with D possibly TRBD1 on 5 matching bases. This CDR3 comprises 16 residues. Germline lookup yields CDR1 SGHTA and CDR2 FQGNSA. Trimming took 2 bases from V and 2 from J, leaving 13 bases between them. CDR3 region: CASSLNPRQTGNTIYF. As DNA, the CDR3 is TGTGCCAGCAGCTTAAACCCCCGACAGACTGGAAACACCATATATTTT.

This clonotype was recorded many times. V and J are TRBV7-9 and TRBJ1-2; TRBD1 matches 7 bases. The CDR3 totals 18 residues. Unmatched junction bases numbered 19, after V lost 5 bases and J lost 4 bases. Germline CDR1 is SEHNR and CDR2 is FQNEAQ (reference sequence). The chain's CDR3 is CASSPTTLTGTLSYGYTF. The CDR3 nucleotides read TGTGCCAGCAGCCCGACTACGCTGACAGGGACGCTTAGCTATGGCTACACCTTC.

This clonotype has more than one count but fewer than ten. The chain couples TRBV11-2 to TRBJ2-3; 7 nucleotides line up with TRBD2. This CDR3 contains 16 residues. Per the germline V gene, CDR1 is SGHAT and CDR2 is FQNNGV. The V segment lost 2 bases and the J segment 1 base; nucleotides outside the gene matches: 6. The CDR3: CASSLYGGYGTDTQYF. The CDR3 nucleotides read TGTGCCAGCAGCTTATACGGGGGGTACGGCACAGATACGCAGTATTTT.

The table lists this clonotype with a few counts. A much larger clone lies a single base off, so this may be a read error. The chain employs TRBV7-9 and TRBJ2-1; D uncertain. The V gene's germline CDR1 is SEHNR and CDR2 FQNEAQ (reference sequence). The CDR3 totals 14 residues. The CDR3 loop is CASSSPGPFNEQLF. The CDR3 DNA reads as TGTGCCAGCAGCTCTCCCGGCCCCTTCAATGAGCAGCTCTTC.

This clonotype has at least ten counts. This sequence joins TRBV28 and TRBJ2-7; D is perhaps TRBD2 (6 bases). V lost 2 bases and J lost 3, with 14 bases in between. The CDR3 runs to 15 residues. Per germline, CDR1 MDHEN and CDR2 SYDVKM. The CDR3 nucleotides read TGTGCCAGCAGTTTAGGGCGGGAAGGGGACTACGAGCAGTACTTC. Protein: CASSLGREGDYEQYF.

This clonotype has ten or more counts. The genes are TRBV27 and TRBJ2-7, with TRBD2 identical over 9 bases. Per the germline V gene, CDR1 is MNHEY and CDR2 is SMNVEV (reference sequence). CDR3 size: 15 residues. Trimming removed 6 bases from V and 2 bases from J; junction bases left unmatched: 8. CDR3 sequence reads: CASSAYSGSPYEQYF. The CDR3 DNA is TGTGCCAGCAGCGCTTATAGCGGGAGCCCCTACGAGCAGTACTTC.

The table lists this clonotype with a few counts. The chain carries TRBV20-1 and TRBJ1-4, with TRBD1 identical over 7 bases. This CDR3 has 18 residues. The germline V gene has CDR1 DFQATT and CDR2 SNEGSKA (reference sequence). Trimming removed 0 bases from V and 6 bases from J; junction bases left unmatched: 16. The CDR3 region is CSARDPGGKFGGHEKLFF. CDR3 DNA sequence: TGCAGTGCTAGAGACCCAGGGGGAAAATTTGGGGGTCATGAAAAACTGTTTTTT.

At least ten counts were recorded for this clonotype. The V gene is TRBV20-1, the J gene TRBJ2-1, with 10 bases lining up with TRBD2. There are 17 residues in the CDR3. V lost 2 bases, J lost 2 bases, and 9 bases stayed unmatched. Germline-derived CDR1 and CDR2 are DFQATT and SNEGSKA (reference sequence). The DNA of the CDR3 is TGCAGTGCTAGACGGCTAGCGGGAGTCACCCCCTACAATGAGCAGTTCTTC. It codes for CSARRLAGVTPYNEQFF.

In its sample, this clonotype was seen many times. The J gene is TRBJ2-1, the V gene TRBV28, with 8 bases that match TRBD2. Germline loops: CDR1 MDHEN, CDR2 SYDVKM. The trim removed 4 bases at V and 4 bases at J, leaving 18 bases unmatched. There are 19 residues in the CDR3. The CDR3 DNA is TGTGCCAGCAGTTGGGGCATATCGGGACTAGAGATGGGTTACAATGAGCAGTTCTTC. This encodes CASSWGISGLEMGYNEQFF.

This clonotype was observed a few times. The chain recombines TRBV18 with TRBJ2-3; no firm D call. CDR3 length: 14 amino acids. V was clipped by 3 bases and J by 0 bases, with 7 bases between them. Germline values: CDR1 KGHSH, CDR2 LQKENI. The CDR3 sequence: CASSPTSSTDTQYF. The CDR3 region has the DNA TGTGCCAGCTCACCGACATCTAGCACAGATACGCAGTATTTT.